This TCR beta chain originates from a study of blood T cell repertoires in COVID-19 (dated by TCRdb to the early 2020s). Turning to the overall study: Collaborator samples came from the United States, Italy and Spain and covered acute and convalescent phases of COVID-19. The dataset comprised deeply sampled blood TCRbeta repertoires from subjects exposed to, actively infected with, or recovered from COVID-19. HLA class I and class II types, where available, came from metadata supplied by the sample provider rather than from assay-based typing. The prospective study material was composed of cDNA or gDNA derived from T cells, B-cell-depleted T cells, or PBMCs. A de-identified subject ID, COVID-19 status, age in years and sex were almost always included in the sample metadata. Samples came from the ongoing ImmuneRACE study (first 160 participants) plus 1,254 subjects from 6 global collaborators. A freely available public database, intended as a resource for researchers studying the immune response to SARS-CoV-2, is where the repertoires were released. The study at large found these results: How much clinical and demographic metadata was included differed by source and by participant, and the metadata was provided uncurated.

Collaborating institutions collected whole blood in K2EDTA tubes following their own protocols. For TCRbeta analysis, collaborators shipped samples in one of three forms: frozen whole blood, isolated PBMCs, or DNA extracted from either of those sample types. In regard to this clone: Its antigen is currently not known. The input lacks base qualities; no much larger clone sits a single base away.

TCRbeta CDR3 regions were amplified from genomic DNA using the immunoSEQ Assay, a bias-controlled multiplex PCR. On the authors' methods: The number of nucleated cells in each sample was estimated from the amplification of reference gene primers within the assay. Sequence reads were collapsed and filtered to measure the absolute abundance of every unique TCRbeta CDR3 rearrangement. For each sample, productive Simpson clonality was calculated by taking the square root of Simpson's diversity index across productive rearrangements. TCRdb re-hosts the immuneACCESS table, in-frame sequences only. Its copies lack some clones; in the studies checked, an unresolved V gene accounts for under half of them, and the cause for the rest is not known. That table is the source of V, J and clone size, and D and trimming were worked out from the DNA. Present in this sample are some 250,000 clones, 82% of which were seen just once. The ten top clones hold under 3.5% of the sample.

The sequencing input was peripheral blood. The receptor was isolated from a woman younger than 30 with acute or convalescent COVID-19.

The DNA sequence is TGTGCCAGCAGTTACGCCCCGAGTCCAAACACTGAAGCTTTCTTT. This encodes CASSYAPSPNTEAFF. Recombination connected TRBV6-2 or TRBV6-3 to TRBJ1-1; no D gene call is confident. CDR1 and CDR2, per the germline V gene, are MNHEY and SVGEGT. The V and J ends are trimmed by 2 bases and 2 bases, leaving 12 bases between them. Spanning cysteine to phenylalanine, the CDR3 consists of 15 amino acids. The kept DNA is CDR3 alone, 45 bases in frame from the first base.